A few counts support the clone carrying this T cell receptor beta chain. The data stem from a study of T cells in Graves' hyperthyroidism and ophthalmopathy. Regions amplified from RNA transcripts were the TCR beta CDR3 regions. Primed by the HTBI set, a first-round RT-PCR was run on the TCR CDR3. TCRdb recomputed calls from the multiplex PCR reads with MiXCR, one row per CDR3 protein. Of a few hundred thousand distinct CDR3 sequences listed, roughly 15% are singletons. The PBMCs studied were ones that came from 8 to 10 ml fresh peripheral blood. The CDR3 runs to 13 residues. The V and J ends lost 6 bases and 8 bases respectively, with 17 bases between them. CDR1 and CDR2 (germline): DFQATT, SNEGSKA (reference sequence).

Sequenced: blood. The origin of this receptor is a woman aged 30 to 39 with Graves' ophthalmopathy. The rearrangement links TRBV20-1 to TRBJ2-1, with D perhaps TRBD2 (6 bases). As DNA, the CDR3 is TGCAGTGCGCCGACTAGGTTTATGTATGAGCAGTTCTTC. This sequence encodes CSAPTRFMYEQFF.